The 16 T cell receptor beta chains below all came from one sample that was sequenced in a study of shared clonotypes between healthy human individuals. Produced via immunoSEQ multiplex PCR; TCRdb's table is partial and in-frame only. The sample carries fewer than 800,000 clones, just over 90% recorded once. CD45RO-negative CD8 cells positively selected for CCR7 made up the naive population, which excluded terminally differentiated effector memory CD45RA+ cells. The sample was naive CD8+ T cells sorted from blood. All receptors derive from a man aged 25-45 years in good health.

The chain couples TRBV7-9 to TRBJ1-1; possible D gene TRBD1, 6 bases. Germline CDR1 and CDR2: SEHNR and FQNEAQ (reference sequence). With 4 bases removed from V and 1 base from J, the gap between germline ends came to 19 bases. There are 17 residues in the CDR3. The CDR3 here is CASSSLGGHLPNTEAFF. The DNA for the CDR3 is TGTGCCAGCAGCTCCCTCGGGGGACACCTCCCGAACACTGAAGCTTTCTTT.

On this clone itself: This same CDR3 is encoded by further DNA sequences in the sample. This chain connects TRBV5-4 to TRBJ2-5; TRBD2 is a possible D gene (6 bases). Germline-derived CDR1 and CDR2 are SGHNT and YYREEE (reference sequence). The CDR3 has 13 residues. V shed 0 bases and J shed 4 bases, with 7 bases lying between them. The CDR3: CASSLAGGETQYF. The CDR3 DNA follows: TGTGCCAGCAGCTTGGCCGGGGGAGAGACCCAGTACTTC.

The V gene is TRBV2, the J gene TRBJ2-7, with D unclear. V lost 0 bases to trimming and J lost 1 base, with 10 bases between them. Germline V gene lookup returns CDR1 SNHLY and CDR2 FYNNEI. CDR3 length: 15 amino acids. CDR3 sequence reads: CASSEALAFSYEQYF. DNA for the CDR3: TGTGCCAGCAGTGAAGCGCTGGCGTTTTCCTACGAGCAGTACTTC. The whole variable domain, filled in from reference TRBV2 and TRBJ2-7, reads EPEVTQTPSHQVTQMGQEVILRCVPISNHLYFYWYRQILGQKVEFLVSFYNNEISEKSEIFDDQFSVERPDGSNFTLKIRSTKLEDSAMYFCASSEALAFSYEQYFGPGTRLTVT.

The chain is built from TRBV7-8 and TRBJ1-5; TRBD1 matches 7 bases. The CDR3 covers 15 residues. V lost 2 bases and J lost 12; bases outside the gene matches: 13. CDR1 is SGHVS and CDR2 is FQNEAQ in the germline V gene. The CDR3 sequence is CASSLMGQSLQDQHF. CDR3 nucleotides: TGTGCCAGCAGCTTAATGGGACAGAGCCTCCAGGACCAGCATTTT.

The V and J genes are TRBV7-6 and TRBJ2-3; TRBD2 aligns across 7 bases. J was trimmed by 4 bases and V by 2 bases; bases with no gene match: 21. This CDR3 is 20 amino acids long. From germline, CDR1 is SGHVS and CDR2 FNYEAQ. The CDR3: CASSLRSGGVLGEWADTQYF. Written as DNA, the CDR3 is TGTGCCAGCAGCTTAAGGTCTGGGGGGGTCTTGGGAGAGTGGGCAGATACGCAGTATTTT.

This chain connects TRBV19 to TRBJ2-7, with D perhaps matching TRBD2 (5 bases). The CDR3 covers 15 residues. V dropped 3 bases and J dropped 2 bases, with 14 bases sitting between them. Germline CDR1 LNHDA, CDR2 SQIVND (reference sequence). Here the CDR3 DNA reads TGTGCCAGTAGTATTTTCGCGGACTCGACCTACGAGCAGTACTTC. Translating it yields CASSIFADSTYEQYF.

This chain uses TRBV29-1 with TRBJ2-2, with D perhaps being TRBD1 or TRBD2 (5 bases each). This CDR3 is 19 amino acids long. V was trimmed by 5 bases and J by 6 bases, leaving 31 bases between them. Germline V gene sequence: CDR1 SQVTM, CDR2 ANQGSEA. The CDR3 DNA reads as TGCAGCGTTCGATTTTTTGCGGAGTTGGAGCAGGGACGAGCCGGGGAGCTGTTTTTT. Amino acid sequence: CSVRFFAELEQGRAGELFF.

This clone is a singleton in its sample. The chain employs TRBV7-2 and TRBJ1-1; D is undetermined. Germline V gene lookup returns CDR1 SGHTA and CDR2 FQGNSA. Trimming took 5 bases from V and 0 from J, leaving 10 bases between them. The CDR3 totals 14 residues. CDR3 sequence (DNA): TGTGCCAGCAGCCCGGATCCCATGAACACTGAAGCTTTCTTT. Translation: CASSPDPMNTEAFF.

The chain is built from TRBV9 and TRBJ2-3; no reliable D call. Trimming left V 3 bases short and J 6 bases short, with 8 bases between. The CDR3 covers 12 residues. Germline-derived CDR1 and CDR2 are SGDLS and YYNGEE. The CDR3 DNA reads TGTGCCAGCAGCGATAGAGAGGATACGCAGTATTTT. It yields the protein CASSDREDTQYF.

This chain links TRBV4-1 with TRBJ2-4, with D possibly being TRBD1 or TRBD2 (6 bases each). The CDR3 consists of 20 residues. Between the trimmed V and J ends, which lost 6 bases and 4 bases, there was a span of 31 bases. CDR1 is MGHRA, CDR2 YSYEKL, per germline. In nucleotides, the CDR3 is TGCGCCAGCAGGATAGGGGAATTTCCGACGGAGGGGGGAGTAAAAAACATTCAGTACTTC. Translated: CASRIGEFPTEGGVKNIQYF.

The J gene is TRBJ2-3, the V gene TRBV30; the D gene is possibly TRBD2 (6 bases). This CDR3 has 14 residues. V was cut by 0 bases and J by 3 bases, with 10 bases left in between. Germline V CDR1 and CDR2: GTSNPN, SVGIG (reference sequence). This CDR3 reads CAWSVLARTDTQYF. CDR3 DNA: TGTGCCTGGAGTGTACTAGCACGGACAGATACGCAGTATTTT.

This clone was counted once. The gene calls are TRBV6-5 and TRBJ2-1; D gene ambiguous. This CDR3 is 13 amino acids long. The germline V and J ends were trimmed by 2 bases and 2 bases, with 4 bases remaining between them. The germline gives CDR1 MNHEY, CDR2 SVGAGI. The CDR3 DNA follows: TGTGCCAGCAGTTACGCGGCCTACAATGAGCAGTTCTTC. This codes for CASSYAAYNEQFF.

The chain joins TRBV10-2 to TRBJ2-7; tentative D call: TRBD2 (6 bases). V lost 4 bases, J lost 3 bases, and 22 bases lay in between. The germline V gene encodes CDR1 WSHSY and CDR2 SAAADI. CDR3 size: 17 residues. The DNA of the CDR3 is TGCGCCAGCAGTGGACGACCGCGGGGCGGCGGAAACTACGAGCAGTACTTC. Its translation: CASSGRPRGGGNYEQYF.

This clone was detected once. One end of the junction is discordant with germline, which a read error may explain. The chain has TRBV6-1 and TRBJ1-1; no firm D call. Germline CDR1 is MNHNS and CDR2 is SASEGT. CDR3 size: 17 residues. The CDR3 protein is CAISESSHTRSDTEAFF. In nucleotides, the CDR3 is TGTGCCATCAGTGAGTCTTCCCACACCCGCTCGGACACTGAAGCTTTCTTT.

V usage is TRBV7-9 and J usage is TRBJ2-1, with 7 positions matching TRBD1. CDR1 SEHNR and CDR2 FQNEAQ come from the germline V gene (reference sequence). The CDR3 sequence is 16 residues long. J was trimmed by 3 bases and V by 5 bases; bases with no gene match: 10. DNA of the CDR3: TGTGCCAGCAGCCAACGCCCAGGACAGGACTACAATGAGCAGTTCTTC. Translating gives CASSQRPGQDYNEQFF.

The chain recombines TRBV7-3 with TRBJ2-3; D not certain. Germline V gives CDR1 SGHTA, CDR2 FQGTGA. This CDR3 region has 15 residues. The V end was cut by 5 bases, the J end by 0 bases, with 12 bases between. The DNA for the CDR3 is TGTGCCAGCAGCCTCTCGGGCTACAGCACAGATACGCAGTATTTT. Translating gives CASSLSGYSTDTQYF.